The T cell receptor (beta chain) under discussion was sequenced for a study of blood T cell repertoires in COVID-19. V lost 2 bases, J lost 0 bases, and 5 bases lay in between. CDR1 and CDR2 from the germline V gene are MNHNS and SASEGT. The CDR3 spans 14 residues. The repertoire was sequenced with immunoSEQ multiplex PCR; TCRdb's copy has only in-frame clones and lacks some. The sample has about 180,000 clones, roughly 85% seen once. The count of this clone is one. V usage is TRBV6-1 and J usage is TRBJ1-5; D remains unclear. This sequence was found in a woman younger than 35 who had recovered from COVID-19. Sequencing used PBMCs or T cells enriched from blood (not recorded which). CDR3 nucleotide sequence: TGTGCCAGCAGTGAAACAGATAGCAATCAGCCCCAGCATTTT. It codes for CASSETDSNQPQHF.